Shown below are 25 T cell receptor beta chains from a single sample sequenced in a study of OX40 agonist ivuxolimab in advanced cancers. Profiling relied on immunoSEQ multiplex PCR, and the TCRdb table lists in-frame clones only, not all of them. The repertoire holds approximately 50,000 clones, approximately 80% seen once, with approximately 3% in the top ten. Sequences were derived from CD4+ or CD8+ T cells sorted from blood, sampled in a trial of the OX40 agonist ivuxolimab. The source is an adult with an advanced solid tumor such as melanoma, head and neck, liver or kidney cancer.

The chain employs TRBV2 and TRBJ1-3, with D perhaps TRBD1 (6 bases). The germline CDR1 and CDR2 sequences are SNHLY and FYNNEI. The V and J ends lost 6 bases and 0 bases respectively, with 15 bases between them. This CDR3 is 16 amino acids long. The CDR3 DNA reads TGTGCCAGCAGGGGCAGGGGCTTCTCCTCTGGAAACACCATATATTTT. Residues: CASRGRGFSSGNTIYF.

CDR3 DNA sequence: TGTGCCAGCAGCTCTGACGGCCATCAGCCCCAGCATTTT. Translating gives CASSSDGHQPQHF. The J gene is TRBJ1-5, the V gene TRBV5-5; unclear D gene. This CDR3 has 13 residues. The V and J ends lost 3 bases and 5 bases respectively, with 9 bases between them. CDR1 SGHKS and CDR2 YYEKEE come from the germline V gene (reference sequence).

The chain has TRBV18 and TRBJ1-1, with a tentative D call TRBD1 (5 bases). Trimming shortened V by 3 bases and J by 1 base, and 9 bases separated the two germline ends. The CDR3 is made up of 14 amino acids. Germline CDR1 is KGHSH and CDR2 is LQKENI. CDR3 bases: TGTGCCAGCTCACCTTTAGGGACGAACACTGAAGCTTTCTTT. Encoded protein: CASSPLGTNTEAFF.

The rearrangement uses TRBV7-9 and TRBJ2-5, with D maybe TRBD2 (5 bases). The V gene's germline CDR1 is SEHNR and CDR2 FQNEAQ (reference sequence). The CDR3 runs 14 residues. The V end was cut by 6 bases, the J end by 10 bases, with 21 bases between. This CDR3 is CASRPTLRVGSQYF. CDR3 nucleotides: TGTGCCAGCAGGCCTACCTTGCGGGTTGGGAGCCAGTACTTC.

J is TRBJ2-3 and V is TRBV27, with D perhaps being TRBD1 or TRBD2 (5 bases each). The ends were cut back, 4 bases at V and 3 bases at J, with 14 bases in the middle. Germline CDR1 and CDR2: MNHEY and SMNVEV (reference sequence). The CDR3 runs to 15 residues. This chain's CDR3 is CASSWGRGSTDTQYF. The CDR3 DNA is TGTGCCAGCAGTTGGGGACGTGGCTCTACAGATACGCAGTATTTT.

The rearrangement links TRBV9 to TRBJ2-5; 7 positions agree with TRBD1. Losses at the gene ends were 3 bases for V and 5 bases for J; bases not matched to a gene: 1. Germline V CDR1 and CDR2: SGDLS, YYNGEE. The CDR3 is 12 residues long. The CDR3 is CASSATGETQYF. The DNA for the CDR3 is TGTGCCAGCAGCGCGACAGGGGAGACCCAGTACTTC.

The genes are TRBV30 and TRBJ1-5; TRBD1 might be the D (5 bases). The CDR3 length is 13 residues. Germline V gives CDR1 GTSNPN, CDR2 SVGIG (reference sequence). Trimming pared 5 bases from V and 6 bases from J, leaving 14 bases between. CDR3: CAWSRQSGQPQHF. CDR3 nucleotide sequence: TGTGCCTGGTCAAGACAGTCCGGTCAGCCCCAGCATTTT.

The genes are TRBV5-1 and TRBJ2-3, with D possibly being TRBD2 (5 bases). The V gene's germline CDR1 is SGHRS and CDR2 YFSETQ. V lost 4 bases and J lost 3, with 15 bases in between. The CDR3 sequence is 15 residues long. The CDR3 DNA sequence: TGCGCCAGCAGCCGGACTCTAGCACTAACAGATACGCAGTATTTT. Encoded protein: CASSRTLALTDTQYF.

The V and J genes are TRBV6-5 and TRBJ2-3; D might be TRBD2 (6 bases). The CDR3 sequence is 14 residues long. CDR1 and CDR2 (germline): MNHEY, SVGAGI. V dropped 8 bases and J dropped 3 bases, with 15 bases sitting between them. In DNA form, the CDR3 reads TGTGCCAGCCGCTATAGCGGTAATACAGATACGCAGTATTTT. As protein: CASRYSGNTDTQYF.

The chain has TRBV4-1 and TRBJ2-5, with 8 bases identical to TRBD2. The CDR3 extends over 18 amino acids. Germline-derived CDR1 and CDR2 are MGHRA and YSYEKL. V dropped 0 bases and J dropped 4; count of bases not matched to a gene: 13. Here the CDR3 DNA reads TGCGCCAGCAGCCAAGAAGGCGGGGGGCTAAGAGGGGGAGAGACCCAGTACTTC. This gives the protein CASSQEGGGLRGGETQYF.

V is TRBV19 and J is TRBJ2-7; D may be TRBD1 (5 bases). Per the germline V gene, CDR1 is LNHDA and CDR2 is SQIVND (reference sequence). The CDR3 is 16 residues long. V was pared by 1 base and J by 6 bases, with 19 bases between. The chain's CDR3 is CASSIGLTDAWCEQYF. Here the CDR3 DNA reads TGTGCCAGTAGTATAGGTTTGACAGACGCTTGGTGCGAGCAGTACTTC.

V gene TRBV4-3 combines with J gene TRBJ1-2; D not resolved. CDR3 length: 14 amino acids. Trimming stripped 1 base from V and 1 base from J, with 7 bases between. Per the germline V gene, CDR1 is LGHNA and CDR2 is YSLEER. Here the CDR3 reads CASSQGVGNYGYTF. CDR3 nucleotide sequence: TGCGCCAGCAGCCAAGGGGTTGGTAACTATGGCTACACCTTC.

J is TRBJ2-5 and V is TRBV7-9; D is ambiguous. Germline values: CDR1 SEHNR, CDR2 FQNEAQ (reference sequence). CDR3 length equals 15 residues. V lost 2 bases and J 0 bases, leaving 10 bases between the germline ends. CDR3 amino acids: CASSLRRQDQETQYF. CDR3 nucleotides: TGTGCCAGCAGCTTACGCCGGCAGGACCAAGAGACCCAGTACTTC.

This chain joins TRBV19 and TRBJ2-2; D is uncertain. The CDR3 is made up of 14 amino acids. V was cut by 7 bases and J by 6 bases, with 15 bases left in between. Germline V CDR1 and CDR2: LNHDA, SQIVND (reference sequence). DNA of the CDR3: TGTGCCAGTAAAAGGACGATCAACTCCGGGGAGCTGTTTTTT. Residues: CASKRTINSGELFF.

The chain joins TRBV5-6 to TRBJ2-7, with D possibly TRBD1 on 5 matching bases. V lost 2 bases and J 2 bases, leaving 11 bases between the germline ends. Per germline, CDR1 SGHDT and CDR2 YYEEEE. This CDR3 contains 14 residues. The CDR3 DNA follows: TGTGCCAGCAGCTTTCAGGGTCCCACCTACGAGCAGTACTTC. This codes for CASSFQGPTYEQYF.

The gene calls are TRBV11-3 and TRBJ2-7, with 10 bases that match TRBD2. V lost 3 bases and J lost 0; bases outside the gene matches: 2. Germline values: CDR1 SGHNT, CDR2 YENEEA. The CDR3 has 15 amino acids. The CDR3 is CASSLASGSSYEQYF. CDR3 bases: TGTGCCAGCAGCTTGGCTAGCGGGAGCTCCTACGAGCAGTACTTC.

The J gene is TRBJ1-6, the V gene TRBV27, with a weak D call TRBD1 (5 bases). V was shortened by 0 bases and J by 7 bases, with 13 bases between the two germline ends. The CDR3 sequence is 16 residues long. Germline V lookup: CDR1 MNHEY, CDR2 SMNVEV (reference sequence). The CDR3 is CASSLSTWGWNSPLHF. The CDR3 coding sequence is TGTGCCAGCAGTTTATCGACTTGGGGGTGGAATTCACCCCTCCACTTT.

The chain is built from TRBV4-3 and TRBJ1-2, with TRBD1 as a possible D gene (5 bases). The CDR3 consists of 15 residues. V was trimmed by 2 bases and J by 4 bases, leaving 14 bases between them. Germline V gene sequence: CDR1 LGHNA, CDR2 YSLEER. The CDR3 nucleotides are TGCGCCAGCAGCCAATACGTCCAGGGCCTCTATGGCTACACCTTC. Translated, it gives CASSQYVQGLYGYTF.

The chain carries TRBV6-1 and TRBJ2-4; 7 bases are shared with TRBD2. CDR1 is MNHNS, CDR2 SASEGT, per germline. Trimming removed 5 bases from V and 0 bases from J; junction bases left unmatched: 4. This CDR3 is built from 15 residues. The CDR3 DNA sequence: TGTGCCAGCAGTACCGGGGGGTTAGCCAAAAACATTCAGTACTTC. This codes for CASSTGGLAKNIQYF.

V is TRBV2 and J is TRBJ2-1; perhaps TRBD2 as D (6 bases). The CDR3 sequence is 14 residues long. V lost 3 bases and J 8 bases, leaving 14 bases between the germline ends. Germline loops: CDR1 SNHLY, CDR2 FYNNEI. CDR3 DNA sequence: TGTGCCAGCAGTGAGTCACTAGCTAGCGATGAGCAGTTCTTC. Encoded protein: CASSESLASDEQFF.

This chain joins TRBV9 and TRBJ2-1, with 10 bases identical to TRBD1. This CDR3 is built from 16 residues. Germline trimming cut 3 bases from V and 9 bases from J; bases unmatched to any gene: 12. CDR1 and CDR2 from the germline V gene are SGDLS and YYNGEE. CDR3 sequence reads: CASSESGTGAWGEQFF. CDR3 DNA sequence: TGTGCCAGCAGCGAAAGCGGGACAGGGGCCTGGGGTGAGCAGTTCTTC.

J is TRBJ1-5 and V is TRBV27; 9 bases fit TRBD1. The V segment lost 2 bases and the J segment 6 bases; nucleotides outside the gene matches: 5. CDR1 and CDR2 from the germline V gene are MNHEY and SMNVEV (reference sequence). The CDR3 has 15 amino acids. The CDR3 sequence: CASSLDWTGVQPQHF. The CDR3 region has the DNA TGTGCCAGCAGTTTAGATTGGACAGGGGTTCAGCCCCAGCATTTT.

The V and J genes are TRBV19 and TRBJ1-1; no reliable D call. This CDR3 is built from 16 residues. V was clipped by 3 bases and J by 1 base, with 15 bases between them. Germline CDR1 reads LNHDA; CDR2 reads SQIVND (reference sequence). The CDR3 protein is CASSISLQTRNTEAFF. CDR3 in DNA: TGTGCCAGTAGTATCAGTCTCCAGACTCGGAACACTGAAGCTTTCTTT. The full variable domain, its missing parts supplied by reference TRBV19 and TRBJ1-1, is DGGITQSPKYLFRKEGQNVTLSCEQNLNHDAMYWYRQDPGQGLRLIYYSQIVNDFQKGDIAEGYSVSREKKESFPLTVTSAQKNPTAFYLCASSISLQTRNTEAFFGQGTRLTVV.

The count of this clone is one. The chain carries TRBV15 and TRBJ1-4; D perhaps matches TRBD1 (5 bases). The CDR3 length is 18 residues. V shed 0 bases and J shed 10 bases, with 24 bases lying between them. Germline V gene lookup returns CDR1 LNHNV and CDR2 YYDKDF (reference sequence). The CDR3 region has the DNA TGTGCCACCAGCAGAGAAGATTGGGGACGGCCTAAAATGGGAAAACTGTTTTTT. Its translation is CATSREDWGRPKMGKLFF.

V is TRBV7-8 and J is TRBJ1-6, with TRBD1 matching 7 bases. Germline lookup yields CDR1 SGHVS and CDR2 FQNEAQ. The CDR3 has 13 residues. The V and J ends lost 4 bases and 8 bases, in that order; junction bases with no gene match: 2. The CDR3 DNA sequence: TGTGCCAGCAGCTACAGGGGTGATTCACCCCTCCACTTT. Its translation: CASSYRGDSPLHF.